This T cell receptor beta chain appears in the sequencing data of a study of human T cells and chemical hapten exposure. The CDR3 sequence is 12 residues long. V lost 6 bases and J 7 bases, leaving 10 bases between the germline ends. To note about this clonotype: Its antigen is unidentified.

Study-wide points: Versus controls, significantly more large CDR3 similarity clusters arose from expanded TCRs. Those TCRs sitting above 1 in 1000 frequency stayed the same with DPC sensitization.

Individual cDNA molecules each carried unique molecular identifiers attached by the library. MiXCR, applied by TCRdb to the RACE reads, yields one record per CDR3 protein. The sample consists of more than 250,000 distinct CDR3 sequences, approximately 8.6% of them appearing once. Time point noted: pre-sensitization, week 0. The treatment is: therapeutic diphenylcyclopropenone sensitization with weekly scalp DPC. This material consisted of whole blood, taken in connection with sensitization to the hapten diphenylcyclopropenone (DPC). This chain links TRBV12-3 or TRBV12-4 with TRBJ1-5; D gene ambiguous. The receptor comes from a woman between 40 and 50 years old with alopecia areata. Some clones in this sample may be carry-over from other donors' samples. This CDR3 is CASSPVEQPQHF. In nucleotides, the CDR3 is TGTGCCAGCAGCCCCGTGGAGCAGCCCCAGCATTTT.